The 10 T cell receptor beta chains listed next were all sequenced from one sample in a study of shared clonotypes between healthy human individuals. Clones were read by immunoSEQ multiplex PCR, and TCRdb kept only the in-frame ones, dropping some. This sample has some 2,100,000 clones, with approximately 94% found just once. CD45RO negativity and positive selection for CCR7 defined naive CD8 cells, a population that excluded terminally differentiated effector memory CD45RA+ cells. Material for sequencing was naive CD8+ T cells from PBMCs. All receptors come from a man aged 18 to 29 in good health. Some clones in this sample may be carry-over from other donors' samples.

This chain joins TRBV11-2 and TRBJ2-7, with D perhaps TRBD1 (6 bases). V was shortened by 5 bases and J by 6 bases, with 14 bases between the two germline ends. CDR3 length: 13 residues. Germline assignment: CDR1 SGHAT and CDR2 FQNNGV. DNA of the CDR3: TGTGCCAGCAGCATCAACAGGGTCGGCGAGCAGTACTTC. The encoded protein is CASSINRVGEQYF.

This clone was counted a single time. The CDR3 is CASSPTDRTNSGANVLTF. CDR3 sequence (DNA): TGTGCCAGCAGTCCCACGGACAGGACCAACTCTGGGGCCAACGTCCTGACTTTC. The genes are TRBV27 and TRBJ2-6; 7 nucleotides align to TRBD1. CDR3 length: 18 residues. From germline, CDR1 is MNHEY and CDR2 SMNVEV (reference sequence). V lost 5 bases, J lost 0 bases, and 10 bases stayed unmatched. Supplemented by reference TRBV27 and TRBJ2-6, the full variable domain reads EAQVTQNPRYLITVTGKKLTVTCSQNMNHEYMSWYRQDPGLGLRQIYYSMNVEVTDKGDVPEGYKVSRKEKRNFPLILESPSPNQTSLYFCASSPTDRTNSGANVLTFGAGSRLTVL.

The CDR3 DNA reads as TGTGCCAGCAGTTTTTCCCGGGGGGAACAAGAGACCCAGTACTTC. This encodes CASSFSRGEQETQYF. The rearrangement joins TRBV28 to TRBJ2-5, with 7 bases lining up with TRBD2. Germline CDR1 MDHEN, CDR2 SYDVKM. The length of the CDR3 is 15 residues. J lost 2 bases, V lost 3 bases, and 6 bases had no gene match.

This chain connects TRBV4-3 to TRBJ2-7; the match to TRBD2 covers 10 bases. Per germline, CDR1 LGHNA and CDR2 YSLEER. V shed 1 base and J 0 bases; nucleotides not matched to a gene: 3. The CDR3 extends over 16 amino acids. CDR3 protein: CASSQGGTSASYEQYF. The CDR3 DNA follows: TGCGCCAGCAGCCAAGGCGGGACTAGCGCCTCCTACGAGCAGTACTTC.

This clone appeared a single time. The chain recombines TRBV9 with TRBJ2-1, with a tentative D call TRBD2 (5 bases). This CDR3 comprises 14 residues. Trimming left V 4 bases short and J 4 bases short, with 12 bases between. Germline assignment: CDR1 SGDLS and CDR2 YYNGEE. Here the CDR3 reads CASSSTRTYNEQFF. CDR3 nucleotides: TGTGCCAGCAGCTCAACTAGGACTTACAATGAGCAGTTCTTC.

The J gene is TRBJ1-2, the V gene TRBV10-3; D is uncertain. This CDR3 contains 11 residues. Trimming took 3 bases from V and 4 from J, leaving 3 bases between them. Germline CDR1 ENHRY, CDR2 SYGVKD. The CDR3 DNA is TGTGCCATCAGTGACTCCTATGGCTACACCTTC. This translates into CAISDSYGYTF.

The chain is built from TRBV7-9 and TRBJ2-5; TRBD2 matches at 8 bases. Germline V gene lookup returns CDR1 SEHNR and CDR2 FQNEAQ (reference sequence). There are 13 residues in the CDR3. The V gene end was trimmed by 8 bases and the J gene end by 5 bases; junction bases not matched to a gene: 7. The CDR3 DNA reads TGTGCCAGCGGGAAAGCGGGAGATGAGACCCAGTACTTC. This gives the protein CASGKAGDETQYF.

This clone was counted a single time. This sample also contains other DNA sequences that code for the same CDR3. V and J are TRBV28 and TRBJ2-3; weak D call: TRBD1 (5 bases). CDR3 length: 14 amino acids. The ends were cut back, 4 bases at V and 3 bases at J, with 11 bases in the middle. Germline assignment: CDR1 MDHEN and CDR2 SYDVKM. For the CDR3, the DNA is TGTGCCAGCAGTTCTACAGGTTCGACAGATACGCAGTATTTT. It yields the protein CASSSTGSTDTQYF.

CDR3 amino acids: CASSLAYRGTEAFF. CDR3 DNA: TGTGCCAGCAGCTTAGCGTACCGGGGGACCGAAGCTTTCTTT. V is TRBV7-9 and J is TRBJ1-1, with D tentatively TRBD1 (5 bases). Trimming removed 0 bases at V and 8 bases at J, with 13 bases between. Germline CDR1 SEHNR, CDR2 FQNEAQ (reference sequence). The CDR3 sequence is 14 residues long.

This chain connects TRBV5-1 to TRBJ2-1; tentatively, D is TRBD1 (5 bases). V was trimmed by 4 bases and J by 4 bases, leaving 18 bases between them. The CDR3 sequence is 16 residues long. CDR1 and CDR2 (germline): SGHRS, YFSETQ. Here the CDR3 reads CASSPIGREHYNEQFF. CDR3 coding DNA: TGCGCCAGCAGCCCGATAGGCAGGGAACATTACAATGAGCAGTTCTTC.